These 26 T cell receptor beta chains came from one sample sequenced in a study of blood T cell repertoires in COVID-19. Using immunoSEQ multiplex PCR, the repertoire was profiled, and TCRdb retains in-frame clones only, with some absent. The table lists over 250,000 clones, more than 70% of them singletons. The specimen sequenced was peripheral blood. Receptors were obtained from a woman between 35 and 50 years old who had recovered from COVID-19.

This sequence joins TRBV2 and TRBJ2-1; TRBD2 aligns across 10 bases. The trim removed 8 bases at V and 6 bases at J, leaving 13 bases unmatched. The CDR3 extends over 16 amino acids. Germline loops: CDR1 SNHLY, CDR2 FYNNEI. The CDR3 reads CASHPGLAGALNEQFF. The CDR3 DNA reads TGTGCCAGCCACCCGGGGCTAGCGGGAGCTCTCAATGAGCAGTTCTTC.

This chain links TRBV18 with TRBJ2-1; a weak D match, TRBD2 (6 bases). V gave up 4 bases and J gave up 3 bases, with 13 bases separating them. CDR1 KGHSH and CDR2 LQKENI come from the germline V gene. The CDR3 is 15 residues long. The CDR3 DNA reads TGTGCCAGCTCACTGGGGCGGGGTCTCTACAATGAGCAGTTCTTC. Its translation is CASSLGRGLYNEQFF.

The chain employs TRBV5-1 and TRBJ2-7; 9 nucleotides match TRBD1. The trim removed 3 bases at V and 2 bases at J, leaving 6 bases unmatched. There are 15 residues in the CDR3. Germline lookup yields CDR1 SGHRS and CDR2 YFSETQ. Written as DNA, the CDR3 is TGCGCCAGCAGCTCCGGGACAGGGATTACCTACGAGCAGTACTTC. Its translation is CASSSGTGITYEQYF.

Concerning this clone itself: Within the sample, other DNA sequences also encode this same CDR3. The chain recombines TRBV6-5 with TRBJ1-3; D not resolved. Germline CDR1 is MNHEY and CDR2 is SVGAGI. V dropped 0 bases and J dropped 1 base, with 7 bases sitting between them. The CDR3 loop spans 15 amino acids. CDR3 bases: TGTGCCAGCAGTTACTCTTCCGGGTCTGGAAACACCATATATTTT. Its translation is CASSYSSGSGNTIYF.

The chain recombines TRBV4-2 with TRBJ2-1; TRBD2 agrees at 10 bases. The CDR3 consists of 17 residues. Germline V lookup: CDR1 LGHNA, CDR2 YNFKEQ. With 1 base clipped from V and 4 bases from J, the junction kept 7 bases outside the gene matches. DNA of the CDR3: TGTGCCAGCAGCCAAGGGACCGGGACTAGCGCGTACAATGAGCAGTTCTTC. It yields the protein CASSQGTGTSAYNEQFF.

The rearrangement links TRBV6-2 or TRBV6-3 to TRBJ2-1; D might be TRBD2 (7 bases). Between the trimmed V and J ends, which lost 6 bases and 12 bases, there was a span of 15 bases. In germline, CDR1 is MNHEY, CDR2 SVGEGT. The CDR3 consists of 12 residues. CDR3 protein: CASSPPGGRQFF. CDR3 DNA sequence: TGTGCCAGCAGCCCCCCCGGGGGGCGGCAGTTCTTC.

This clone was observed a few times. This chain joins TRBV19 and TRBJ1-5, with 8 bases aligning to TRBD1. Germline CDR1 and CDR2: LNHDA and SQIVND (reference sequence). V lost 3 bases to trimming and J lost 4 bases; unmatched junction nucleotides: 5. This CDR3 has 15 residues. The CDR3, as DNA: TGTGCCAGTAGTATGGGGGACAGGACTAATCAGCCCCAGCATTTT. It yields the protein CASSMGDRTNQPQHF.

The sample holds one count of this clone. The chain couples TRBV6-5 to TRBJ2-7; D gene ambiguous. CDR3 length: 10 amino acids. Germline CDR1 and CDR2: MNHEY and SVGAGI. Trimming pared 8 bases from V and 7 bases from J, leaving 9 bases between. This CDR3 is CASGLWEQYF. The CDR3 DNA reads TGTGCCAGCGGCCTTTGGGAGCAGTACTTC.

V usage is TRBV21-1 and J usage is TRBJ2-7; TRBD2 was called by the table and not checked on the DNA. TRBV21-1 is shown as a pseudogene. The CDR3 is made up of 17 amino acids. This CDR3 reads CASSRNGTSGGPYEQYV. The CDR3 DNA sequence: TGTGCCAGCAGCCGTAACGGGACTAGCGGGGGCCCCTACGAGCAGTACGTC.

The J gene is TRBJ1-1, the V gene TRBV5-5; D is possibly TRBD1 (5 bases). The length of the CDR3 is 13 residues. The germline V gene has CDR1 SGHKS and CDR2 YYEKEE (reference sequence). Deletions cut 5 bases from V and 0 bases from J, with 8 bases between. The CDR3 bases are TGTGCCAGCAGGGGCAGGGTGAACACTGAAGCTTTCTTT. This encodes CASRGRVNTEAFF.

This chain links TRBV30 with TRBJ1-3, with 7 bases lining up with TRBD1. The J segment lost 2 bases and the V segment lost 2 bases, leaving 6 bases of the junction unmatched. The CDR3 is made up of 15 amino acids. Germline CDR1 is GTSNPN and CDR2 is SVGIG (reference sequence). Written as DNA, the CDR3 is TGTGCCTGGAGTCGGACAGGTCGAACTGGAAACACCATATATTTT. This sequence encodes CAWSRTGRTGNTIYF.

V usage is TRBV18 and J usage is TRBJ2-4, with D unresolved. CDR1 is KGHSH, CDR2 LQKENI, per germline. Trimming shortened V by 2 bases and J by 4 bases, and 15 bases separated the two germline ends. The CDR3 is made up of 16 amino acids. CDR3 sequence: CASSPDSPAGKNIQYF. The CDR3 nucleotides are TGTGCCAGCTCACCAGATTCCCCCGCCGGGAAAAACATTCAGTACTTC.

The chain has TRBV5-6 and TRBJ2-3; the D is unclear. Germline CDR1 is SGHDT and CDR2 is YYEEEE. The CDR3 has 13 residues. V dropped 3 bases and J dropped 6 bases, with 11 bases sitting between them. The CDR3 sequence is CASSSLGWDTQYF. In DNA, the CDR3 is TGTGCCAGCAGCTCCCTCGGGTGGGATACGCAGTATTTT.

The genes are TRBV30 and TRBJ1-4, with D maybe TRBD1 (5 bases). This CDR3 region has 15 residues. Trimming left V 1 base short and J 13 bases short, with 22 bases between. Germline CDR1 reads GTSNPN; CDR2 reads SVGIG (reference sequence). The CDR3 region is CAWSGGRPREGGLFF. The CDR3 DNA reads TGTGCCTGGAGTGGGGGGAGACCGAGGGAGGGTGGACTGTTTTTT.

V is TRBV2 and J is TRBJ2-5; no clear D gene. This CDR3 contains 12 residues. Germline V gives CDR1 SNHLY, CDR2 FYNNEI. V shed 4 bases and J shed 8 bases, with 11 bases lying between them. The CDR3 loop is CASSALSTTQYF. CDR3 nucleotides: TGTGCCAGCAGTGCCCTATCTACTACCCAGTACTTC.

The rearrangement uses TRBV29-1 and TRBJ1-1, with 7 bases matching TRBD1. This CDR3 region has 13 residues. V lost 6 bases and J lost 4; bases outside the gene matches: 8. Germline values: CDR1 SQVTM, CDR2 ANQGSEA. The CDR3 region is CSVSTGLATEAFF. CDR3 nucleotide sequence: TGCAGCGTATCGACAGGGCTGGCCACTGAAGCTTTCTTT.

The chain joins TRBV4-1 to TRBJ1-5; TRBD1 aligns across 8 bases. This CDR3 has 14 amino acids. The germline V gene encodes CDR1 MGHRA and CDR2 YSYEKL. With V trimmed by 4 bases and J by 7 bases, 6 bases remained unmatched. The CDR3 spells CASSLGQGTQPQHF. The CDR3 nucleotides are TGCGCCAGCAGCCTAGGACAGGGTACCCAGCCCCAGCATTTT.

CDR3: CAIRASGSMTGELFF. The DNA of the CDR3 is TGTGCCATCAGGGCTAGCGGGAGTATGACCGGGGAGCTGTTTTTT. This sequence joins TRBV10-3 and TRBJ2-2; 10 nucleotides match TRBD2. Germline assignment: CDR1 ENHRY and CDR2 SYGVKD. This CDR3 contains 15 residues. Trimming took 6 bases from V and 5 from J; bases not matched to a gene: 6.

This clone came up once. The J gene is TRBJ2-7, the V gene TRBV10-3; a possible D gene is TRBD1 (5 bases). Looked up from germline, CDR1 is ENHRY and CDR2 is SYGVKD. The V end was cut by 6 bases, the J end by 5 bases, with 11 bases between. The CDR3 spans 12 residues. The CDR3 sequence: CAIRPQGDEQYF. In DNA form, the CDR3 reads TGTGCCATCAGGCCCCAGGGCGACGAGCAGTACTTC.

The V gene is TRBV7-7, the J gene TRBJ2-3; TRBD1 matches 8 bases. Germline CDR1 is SSHAT and CDR2 is FNYEAQ (reference sequence). J gave up 8 bases and V 5 bases, and 6 bases lay outside the gene matches. This CDR3 has 13 amino acids. The CDR3 sequence: CASSADRGGTQYF. For the CDR3, the DNA is TGTGCCAGCAGCGCCGACAGGGGTGGTACGCAGTATTTT.

This clone was observed once. V and J are TRBV7-8 and TRBJ1-2; tentatively, D is TRBD1 (5 bases). V lost 5 bases to trimming and J lost 1 base, with 8 bases between them. The CDR3 runs to 13 residues. Germline assignment: CDR1 SGHVS and CDR2 FQNEAQ. The CDR3 loop is CASSPDSNYGYTF. CDR3 nucleotide sequence: TGTGCCAGCAGCCCCGACAGTAACTATGGCTACACCTTC.

This chain connects TRBV30 to TRBJ1-2; 7 bases fit TRBD1. The CDR3 length is 13 residues. Germline CDR1 GTSNPN, CDR2 SVGIG (reference sequence). V lost 3 bases, J lost 5 bases, and 6 bases stayed unmatched. CDR3 in amino acids: CAWRAGGPYGYTF. CDR3 in DNA: TGTGCCTGGAGGGCAGGGGGGCCATATGGCTACACCTTC.

The chain uses TRBV15 and TRBJ2-7; D perhaps matches TRBD1 (6 bases). Germline loops: CDR1 LNHNV, CDR2 YYDKDF (reference sequence). The V gene lost 5 bases and the J gene lost 5 bases, with 13 bases spanning the gap. This CDR3 spans 13 amino acids. CDR3 region: CATSPSAGDEQYF. CDR3 coding DNA: TGTGCCACCAGCCCCTCCGCAGGGGACGAGCAGTACTTC.

The gene calls are TRBV5-6 and TRBJ1-5; a possible D gene is TRBD1 (6 bases). Germline CDR1 SGHDT, CDR2 YYEEEE. V was trimmed by 0 bases and J by 0 bases, leaving 10 bases between them. This CDR3 is built from 16 residues. The DNA of the CDR3 is TGTGCCAGCAGCTTGGGGGGACACCCTAGCAATCAGCCCCAGCATTTT. Its protein is CASSLGGHPSNQPQHF. Based on the CDR3 plus reference TRBV5-6 and TRBJ1-5, the full variable domain is DAGVTQSPTHLIKTRGQQVTLRCSPKSGHDTVSWYQQALGQGPQFIFQYYEEEERQRGNFPDRFSGHQFPNYSSELNVNALLLGDSALYLCASSLGGHPSNQPQHFGDGTRLSIL.

The chain joins TRBV14 to TRBJ1-2; tentative D call: TRBD1 (6 bases). The CDR3 is 15 residues long. Germline assignment: CDR1 SGHDN and CDR2 FVKESK. V was trimmed by 0 bases and J by 5 bases, leaving 13 bases between them. In nucleotides, the CDR3 is TGTGCCAGCAGCCAAGATTGGCTAGGGGGTTATGGCTACACCTTC. Protein: CASSQDWLGGYGYTF.

This clone was seen a few times. V usage is TRBV7-9 and J usage is TRBJ1-5, with D perhaps TRBD1 (5 bases). The germline V gene has CDR1 SEHNR and CDR2 FQNEAQ (reference sequence). The V end was cut by 5 bases, the J end by 4 bases, with 15 bases between. This CDR3 is built from 15 residues. CDR3: CASSPAGHGNQPQHF. In DNA form, the CDR3 reads TGTGCCAGCAGCCCTGCCGGACACGGGAATCAGCCCCAGCATTTT.